Listed below are T cell receptor beta chains from one sample, sequenced in a study of OX40 agonist ivuxolimab in advanced cancers. Only in-frame clones appear in the TCRdb table, and some are missing; sequencing was by immunoSEQ multiplex PCR. This sample has approximately 82,000 clones, with around 88% found just once. Material: CD4+ or CD8+ T cells sorted from blood, obtained in a trial of the OX40 agonist ivuxolimab. The receptors come from an adult with an advanced solid tumor such as melanoma, head and neck, liver or kidney cancer. Each CDR3 is given with its conserved first and last residue. D genes are given only for firm matches. The size entry is marked missing in some rows and otherwise reads once, few, many or a size class.

V gene	D gene	clone size	J gene	CDR3 DNA	CDR3 protein
TRBV6-1	TRBD2	NA	TRBJ2-7	TGTGCCAGCACCCAGGGTAGCGGGACGGGCGAGCAGTACTTC	CASTQGSGTGEQYF
TRBV28	TRBD1	NA	TRBJ1-2	TGTGCCAGCACCTTTAGTACAGGGGGCGAGCGTGGCTACACCTTC	CASTFSTGGERGYTF
TRBV4-2	TRBD2	NA	TRBJ2-7	TGTGCCAGCAGCCGCGGCAATCGCGGACTAGCAACATACTACGAGCAGTACTTC	CASSRGNRGLATYYEQYF
TRBV18	NA	NA	TRBJ2-7	TGTGCCAGCTCCCCCCGGCAATCGGCGGGAAAAGGCAACGAGCAGTACTTC	CASSPRQSAGKGNEQYF
TRBV20-1	NA	few	TRBJ1-4	TGCAGTGCTAACCCGAATGAAAAACTGTTTTTT	CSANPNEKLFF
TRBV29-1	NA	NA	TRBJ2-3	TGCAGCGGGGAGGTCGCAGATACGCAGTATTTT	CSGEVADTQYF
TRBV27	NA	NA	TRBJ1-5	TGTGCCAGCAGTTCCTGGGGGAGCAATCAGCCCCAGCATTTT	CASSSWGSNQPQHF
TRBV15	TRBD2	NA	TRBJ2-5	TGTGCCACCAGCAGATCTAGCGGGAGGGTCCAAGAGACCCAGTACTTC	CATSRSSGRVQETQYF
TRBV19	NA	NA	TRBJ2-2	TGTGCCAGTAGTATAAGGACCGGGGAGCTGTTTTTT	CASSIRTGELFF
TRBV9	TRBD2	NA	TRBJ2-1	TGTGCCAGCAGCGTAGTGGCGGGAGATAATGAGCAGTTCTTC	CASSVVAGDNEQFF
TRBV7-8	NA	NA	TRBJ2-5	TGTGCCAGCAGCTCTAGGCGGGAAACTGGGACCCAGTACTTC	CASSSRRETGTQYF
TRBV11-2	NA	NA	TRBJ2-1	TGTGCCAGCAGCGTCAGGGACCTCTACAATGAGCAGTTCTTC	CASSVRDLYNEQFF
TRBV7-7	TRBD1	NA	TRBJ2-7	TGTGCTAGCAGCTTAGACAGGGGCTACGAGCAGTACTTC	CASSLDRGYEQYF
TRBV9	TRBD2	NA	TRBJ2-5	TGTGCCAGCAGCTCCCGGACTAGCGGGAGTGAGACCCAGTACTTC	CASSSRTSGSETQYF
TRBV6-6	TRBD1	NA	TRBJ2-4	TGTGCCAGCAGTTACCCGGGACAGGGGAGAAACATTCAGTACTTC	CASSYPGQGRNIQYF
TRBV7-3	NA	NA	TRBJ2-1	TGTGCCTACGAAGGCAGCTCCTACAATGAGCAGTTCTTC	CAYEGSSYNEQFF
TRBV5-1	NA	NA	TRBJ2-1	TGCGCCAGCAGCTTTTCGAGCTGGGAGCAGTTCTTC	CASSFSSWEQFF
TRBV25-1	TRBD2	NA	TRBJ2-5	TGTGCCAGCAGCAGTAGCGGGAGGGCCCGGGGGGAGACCCAGTACTTC	CASSSSGRARGETQYF
TRBV29-1	NA	NA	TRBJ2-6	TGCAGCGTTCTAGGGGTGGGGAACGGGGCCAACGTCCTGACTTTC	CSVLGVGNGANVLTF
TRBV7-9	NA	NA	TRBJ1-5	TGTGCCAGCAGCCCAGCCGGGACACCCGGGGGTAACAATCAGCCCCAGCATTTT	CASSPAGTPGGNNQPQHF
TRBV7-3	TRBD1	NA	TRBJ2-5	TGTGCCAGCAGCCCCGGTCGGACAGGGGGAGAGACCCAGTACTTC	CASSPGRTGGETQYF
TRBV28	TRBD1	once	TRBJ1-4	TGTGCCAGCAGGGCCCGGACAGGGGAACTGTTTTTT	CASRARTGELFF
TRBV11-3	NA	NA	TRBJ2-1	TGTGCCAGCAGCTTAGAAGAGAGTGGGTTTGAGCAGTTCTTC	CASSLEESGFEQFF
TRBV14	NA	NA	TRBJ2-7	TGTGCCAGCAGCCGAGACGGATTCTACGAGCAGTACTTC	CASSRDGFYEQYF
TRBV9	NA	NA	TRBJ2-1	TGTGCCAGCAGCGTAGCTGACCGGAATGAGCAGTTCTTC	CASSVADRNEQFF
TRBV5-4	NA	NA	TRBJ2-6	TGTGCCAGCAGCTTGGGAGGGTCTGGGGCCAACGTCCTGACTTTC	CASSLGGSGANVLTF
TRBV18	TRBD2	NA	TRBJ2-4	TGTGCCAGCTCACCACTAGCGGGAGCCAAAAACATTCAGTACTTC	CASSPLAGAKNIQYF
TRBV18	TRBD2	NA	TRBJ2-5	TGTGCCAGCTCACCAAGTCAAGCGGGGCAAGAGACCCAGTACTTC	CASSPSQAGQETQYF
TRBV19	NA	NA	TRBJ2-5	TGTGCCAGTAGTGGGCAGGGGAAAGGAGAGACCCAGTACTTC	CASSGQGKGETQYF
TRBV6-1	NA	once	TRBJ2-4	TGTGCCAGCAGTGAAGCTGGGGGCGTACGGGACATTCAGTACTTC	CASSEAGGVRDIQYF
TRBV5-4	NA	NA	TRBJ1-2	TGTGCCAGCAGCTTACCGACAGCCTCCTATGGCTACACCTTC	CASSLPTASYGYTF
TRBV28	TRBD1	NA	TRBJ2-1	TGTGCCAGCAGTGGGGCACAGGGGAATGAGCAGTTCTTC	CASSGAQGNEQFF
TRBV10-3	NA	NA	TRBJ2-3	TGTGCCACTTCTTCCGGGACTCACAAAACAGATACGCAGTATTTT	CATSSGTHKTDTQYF
TRBV6-1	NA	NA	TRBJ1-2	TGTGCCAGCAGCCTGGGGCTTAGCGACTATGGCTACACCTTC	CASSLGLSDYGYTF
TRBV7-2	TRBD2	NA	TRBJ2-3	TGTGCCAGCAGCTGGACTAGCGGGACAGATACGCAGTATTTT	CASSWTSGTDTQYF
TRBV5-1	TRBD2	NA	TRBJ2-3	TGCGCCAGCAGCTTGGTGTTGGGACTAGCGGGAGGGACTGGGGCCACAGATACGCAGTATTTT	CASSLVLGLAGGTGATDTQYF
TRBV27	TRBD1	NA	TRBJ1-5	TGTGCCAGCAATCGACAGGGGGGTAAAGGCAATCAGCCCCAGCATTTT	CASNRQGGKGNQPQHF
TRBV6-1	NA	NA	TRBJ2-5	TGTGCCAGCAGTGAGGCTAGGAAGGGGACCCAGTACTTC	CASSEARKGTQYF
TRBV6-5	NA	NA	TRBJ2-5	TGTGCCAGCAGACCGCCCCAAGAGACCCAGTACTTC	CASRPPQETQYF